Sequencing of this T cell receptor beta chain was carried out in a study of lymphopenia after photon versus proton radiotherapy (dated by TCRdb to the late 2010s). For the study in its entirety: The study compared the immunological effects of photon versus proton radiation therapy in patients with gastrointestinal tumors who developed high-grade lymphopenia. The goal of the study was to describe how the two radiation modalities differ in their effects on the immune system. The cohort comprised about 20 patients with gastrointestinal tumors who received either photon or proton therapy and then developed lymphopenia. Results and caveats for the whole study, not just this receptor: Across the cohort, a larger post-nadir drop in TCR diversity was inversely correlated with overall survival time among patients who died. The survival association was assessed only in patients who died, and the authors presented better survival with proton therapy as a possibility rather than a demonstrated result. After the lymphocyte count nadir, photon-treated repertoires showed oligoclonal expansion, especially of CD8+ Temra cells, which drove the drop in diversity. During treatment, patients who received proton therapy stayed relatively stable, whereas patients who received photon therapy lost naive T cells and TCR diversity and gained effector/memory populations.

The protocol used for the library was the immunoSEQ multiplex PCR assay. T cell repertoires were profiled by deep sequencing of rearranged TCR beta loci, alongside multiparametric flow cytometry. TCRdb holds this immuneACCESS table with in-frame rearrangements only. Some clones are missing; in checked studies, unresolved V genes explain under half, and the rest has no known cause. The sample includes fewer than 25,000 clones, with roughly 84% observed a single time. The ten largest account for roughly 24% of the sample. The CDR3 sequence holds 12 residues, the cysteine and phenylalanine included. Just CDR3 DNA is preserved here, 36 bases in frame from base 1. CDR1 and CDR2, per the germline V gene, are SGDLS and YYNGEE. V is shortened by 6 bases, J by 7 bases, and the region joining them spans 10 bases. In the case of this clone: This clone's antigen is unknown. No qualities accompany the bases; no much larger clone lies one base away.

The sample here was peripheral blood, taken from a patient treated with photon-based radiotherapy. This clonotype was obtained from a man aged 40-49 years with gastric cancer. The sequence is built from TRBV9 and TRBJ2-2; the D gene is perhaps TRBD1, from 6 matching bases. CDR3 protein: CASTGDIGELFF. The base sequence is TGTGCCAGCACAGGGGACATCGGGGAGCTGTTTTTT. With all but the CDR3 taken from the reference TRBV9 and TRBJ2-2 genes, the full variable domain is: DSGVTQTPKHLITATGQRVTLRCSPRSGDLSVYWYQQSLDQGLQFLIQYYNGEERAKGNILERFSAQQFPDLHSELNLSSLELGDSALYFCASTGDIGELFFGEGSRLTVL.